This T cell receptor beta chain derives from a study of regulatory T cells in long-lasting Graves disease. In its sample, this clonotype was seen many times. The antigen is not known. Time point specified: newly diagnosed GD, antithyroid drugs for less than 3 months. After RNA was extracted from PBMCs, the TCR library was made from it. EDTA tubes received approximately 9 milliliters of collected peripheral blood. Researchers made TCR beta libraries by using iRepertoire HTBI primers and running Arm-PCR on CDR3 regions. TCRdb re-analysed the multiplex PCR reads in MiXCR, keeping a single row per CDR3 protein. The data contain a few hundred thousand distinct CDR3 sequences, roughly 14% of them singletons. The study, taken as a whole, reports: Clonotypes that were public and shared totalled a few thousand in persistent patients versus roughly 1,000 in new patients.

The trim removed 6 bases at V and 7 bases at J, leaving 15 bases unmatched. There are 16 residues in the CDR3. These same data were also listed under a study on T cells in Graves' hyperthyroidism and ophthalmopathy. This second study says: HTBI primers were employed in a first-round RT-PCR of the TCR CDR3.

This receptor was taken from a man younger than 45 with Graves disease. The genes are TRBV12-3 or TRBV12-4 and TRBJ2-1; 7 nucleotides match TRBD1. The source was peripheral blood mononuclear cells (PBMCs), collected at new diagnosis, from a patient treated with antithyroid drugs. This chain's CDR3 is CASSQEPGQRSNEQFF. CDR3 in DNA: TGTGCCAGCAGCCAAGAACCGGGACAGCGGAGTAATGAGCAGTTCTTC.